These T cell receptor beta chains were read from a single sample in a study of blood T cell repertoires in COVID-19. Measured with immunoSEQ multiplex PCR; TCRdb has only the in-frame clones, and not every one. The sample records approximately 130,000 clones, about 76% being singletons. Input material: peripheral blood. All receptors derive from a woman in her sixties with active or convalescent COVID-19. Each CDR3 is given with its conserved first and last residue. D genes are given only for firm matches. Clone size is given for some rows only: seen once, a few or many times, or a class if the clone is expanded.

CDR3aa: CASAGTNYEQYF; d_gene: TRBD2; j_gene: TRBJ2-7; v_gene: TRBV2; abundance: -; len: 12
CDR3aa: CASSLLAGVNSPLHF; d_gene: -; j_gene: TRBJ1-6; v_gene: TRBV27; abundance: -; len: 15
CDR3aa: CASSLSQLDISGYTF; d_gene: -; j_gene: TRBJ1-2; v_gene: TRBV28; abundance: -; len: 15
CDR3aa: CASSPGEDLGAGGYTF; d_gene: -; j_gene: TRBJ1-2; v_gene: TRBV5-4; abundance: few; len: 16
CDR3aa: CASSYPLGGPPNQPQHF; d_gene: -; j_gene: TRBJ1-5; v_gene: TRBV6-2/TRBV6-3; abundance: -; len: 17
CDR3aa: CASSLGWGTGTREQYF; d_gene: TRBD1; j_gene: TRBJ2-7; v_gene: TRBV5-5; abundance: -; len: 16
CDR3aa: CATSDPAKLGDYTF; d_gene: -; j_gene: TRBJ1-2; v_gene: TRBV24-1; abundance: -; len: 14
CDR3aa: CAIRGLAGGIPSYNEQFF; d_gene: TRBD2; j_gene: TRBJ2-1; v_gene: TRBV10-3; abundance: -; len: 18
CDR3aa: CASSITGANYGYTF; d_gene: TRBD1; j_gene: TRBJ1-2; v_gene: TRBV19; abundance: -; len: 14
CDR3aa: CASSIVTGPGGNEQFF; d_gene: -; j_gene: TRBJ2-1; v_gene: TRBV19; abundance: -; len: 16
CDR3aa: CATSRDITSGIIGELFF; d_gene: TRBD2; j_gene: TRBJ2-2; v_gene: TRBV15; abundance: -; len: 17
CDR3aa: CASSPHGNTIYF; d_gene: -; j_gene: TRBJ1-3; v_gene: TRBV6-2/TRBV6-3; abundance: once; len: 12
CDR3aa: CAISRDGQVGGYTF; d_gene: TRBD1; j_gene: TRBJ1-2; v_gene: TRBV10-3; abundance: -; len: 14
CDR3aa: CASSLWDSGYEQYF; d_gene: -; j_gene: TRBJ2-7; v_gene: TRBV7-2; abundance: few; len: 14
CDR3aa: CASSNLGAIGYTF; d_gene: -; j_gene: TRBJ1-2; v_gene: TRBV28; abundance: -; len: 13
CDR3aa: CASSPQTSTDTQYF; d_gene: -; j_gene: TRBJ2-3; v_gene: TRBV18; abundance: -; len: 14
CDR3aa: CASSFPGSNQPQHF; d_gene: -; j_gene: TRBJ1-5; v_gene: TRBV28; abundance: -; len: 14
CDR3aa: CASSGSQGAGTEAFF; d_gene: TRBD1; j_gene: TRBJ1-1; v_gene: TRBV5-6; abundance: -; len: 15
CDR3aa: CAIRRDSNQPQHF; d_gene: TRBD1; j_gene: TRBJ1-5; v_gene: TRBV10-3; abundance: few; len: 13
CDR3aa: CASSARGQTAGYTF; d_gene: TRBD1; j_gene: TRBJ1-2; v_gene: TRBV7-2; abundance: -; len: 14
CDR3aa: CASSLGLQNTEAFF; d_gene: -; j_gene: TRBJ1-1; v_gene: TRBV11-2; abundance: -; len: 14
CDR3aa: CASSYSLAGTDTQYF; d_gene: -; j_gene: TRBJ2-3; v_gene: TRBV6-6; abundance: once; len: 15